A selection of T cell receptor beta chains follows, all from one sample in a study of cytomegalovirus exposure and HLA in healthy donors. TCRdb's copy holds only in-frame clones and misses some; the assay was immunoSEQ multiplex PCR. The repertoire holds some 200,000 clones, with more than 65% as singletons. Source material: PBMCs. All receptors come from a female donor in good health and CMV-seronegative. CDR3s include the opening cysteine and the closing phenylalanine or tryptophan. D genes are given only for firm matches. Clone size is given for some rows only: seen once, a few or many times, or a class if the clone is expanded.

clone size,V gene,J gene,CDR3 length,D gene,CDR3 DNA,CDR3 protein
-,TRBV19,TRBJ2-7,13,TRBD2,TGTGCCAGTAGTGAGGGACTAGTGTACGAGCAGTACTTC,CASSEGLVYEQYF
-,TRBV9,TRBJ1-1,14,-,TGTGCCAGCAGCGTAGGACAGGAAGGTACTGAAGCTTTCTTT,CASSVGQEGTEAFF
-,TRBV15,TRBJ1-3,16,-,TGTGCCACCAGCAGGAAGGAGGGGTTTTACGGAAACACCATATATTTT,CATSRKEGFYGNTIYF
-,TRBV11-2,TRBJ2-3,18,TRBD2,TGTGCCAGCAGCTTAATCCCCCCGACTAGCGGGGACACAGATACGCAGTATTTT,CASSLIPPTSGDTDTQYF
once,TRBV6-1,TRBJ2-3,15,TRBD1,TGTGCCAGCAGTGATGTGGGCAGGGGGCCAGATACGCAGTATTTT,CASSDVGRGPDTQYF
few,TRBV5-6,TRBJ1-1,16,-,TGTGCCAGCAGCTTGCCTCCTACAGGCATGAACACTGAAGCTTTCTTT,CASSLPPTGMNTEAFF
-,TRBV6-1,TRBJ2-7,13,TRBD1,TGTGCCAGCAGTGAAGGGACAGGGGACGAGCAGTACTTC,CASSEGTGDEQYF
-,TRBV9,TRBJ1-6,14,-,TGTGCCAGCAGCGTAGAGGGGCTCAAGTCACCCCTCCACTTT,CASSVEGLKSPLHF
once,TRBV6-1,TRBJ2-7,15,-,TGTGCCAGCAGTGAGGAGGGCGGACGGTCCTACGAGCAGTACTTC,CASSEEGGRSYEQYF
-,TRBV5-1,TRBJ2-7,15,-,TGCGCCAGCAGCTTGGCCCAGGGGATGGCCTACGAGCAGTACTTC,CASSLAQGMAYEQYF
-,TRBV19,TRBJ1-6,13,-,TGTGCCAGTTCGACCGGGAACGGATCACCCCTCCACTTT,CASSTGNGSPLHF
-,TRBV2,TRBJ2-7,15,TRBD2,TGTGCCAGCAGTGAAGTACCTAGCGGGATTTCCGAGCAGTACTTC,CASSEVPSGISEQYF
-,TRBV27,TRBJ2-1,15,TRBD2,TGTGCCAGCAGTCCCGGGACTAGCGGGCACAATGAGCAGTTCTTC,CASSPGTSGHNEQFF